The clone carrying this T cell receptor beta chain was recorded at least ten times. Its antigen remains unknown. This sample was included in a study of breast tumors, draining lymph nodes, adjacent tissues. Study conclusions and caveats: Data only fit, rather than demonstrated, lymph node origin of most tumor T cells. Compared with lymph nodes, tumors were less diverse; compared with nontumor tissue, more. Tumor and nontumor repertoires were significantly more similar in luminal-like than in basal-like breast cancer. Most tumor T cells seemingly derive from lymph node, then expand in tumor.

In TCRdb, the multiplex PCR reads were re-called with MiXCR into one record per CDR3 protein. The table records more than 100,000 distinct CDR3 sequences, about a fifth of them present only once. The lymph nodes were axillary draining lymph nodes from breast cancer patients. J lost 3 bases, V lost 8 bases, and 5 bases had no gene match. The germline V gene has CDR1 MNHNS and CDR2 SASEGT. This CDR3 contains 14 residues. The receptor's source is a female donor with breast cancer. Some clones in this sample may be carry-over from other donors' samples. Sequences were obtained from axillary lymph node tissue. The chain is built from TRBV6-1 and TRBJ2-2; TRBD2 agrees at 8 bases. As DNA, the CDR3 is TGTGCCAGCGGAGCGGGAGCGGACACCGGGGAGCTGTTTTTT. Protein sequence: CASGAGADTGELFF.